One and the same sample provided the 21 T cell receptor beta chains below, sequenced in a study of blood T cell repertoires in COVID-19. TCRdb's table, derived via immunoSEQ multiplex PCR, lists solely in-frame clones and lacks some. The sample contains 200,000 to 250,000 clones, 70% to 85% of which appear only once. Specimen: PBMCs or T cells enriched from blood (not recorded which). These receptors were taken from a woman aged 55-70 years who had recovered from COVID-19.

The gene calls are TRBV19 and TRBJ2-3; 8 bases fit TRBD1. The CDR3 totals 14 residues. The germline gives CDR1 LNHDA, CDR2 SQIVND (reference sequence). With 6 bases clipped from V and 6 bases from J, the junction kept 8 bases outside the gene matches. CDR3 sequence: CASRAQGAPDTQYF. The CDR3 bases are TGTGCCAGTAGGGCGCAGGGGGCGCCTGATACGCAGTATTTT.

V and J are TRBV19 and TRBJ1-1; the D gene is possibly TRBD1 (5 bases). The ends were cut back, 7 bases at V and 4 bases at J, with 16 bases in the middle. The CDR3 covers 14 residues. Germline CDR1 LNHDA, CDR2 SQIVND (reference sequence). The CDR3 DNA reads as TGTGCCAGTAAGACAGTTGAGGTTGGCACTGAAGCTTTCTTT. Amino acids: CASKTVEVGTEAFF.

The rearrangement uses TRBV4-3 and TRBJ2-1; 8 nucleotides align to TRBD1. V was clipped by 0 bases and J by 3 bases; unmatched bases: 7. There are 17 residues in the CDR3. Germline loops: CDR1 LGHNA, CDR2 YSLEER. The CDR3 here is CASSQEPPGGYYNEQFF. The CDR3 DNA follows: TGCGCCAGCAGCCAAGAGCCTCCAGGGGGCTACTACAATGAGCAGTTCTTC.

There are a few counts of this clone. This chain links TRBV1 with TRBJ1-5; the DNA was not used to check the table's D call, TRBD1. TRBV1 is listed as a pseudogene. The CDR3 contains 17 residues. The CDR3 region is CTSNEDRARDSNQPQHF. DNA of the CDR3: TGCACCAGCAATGAGGACAGGGCCAGAGATAGCAATCAGCCCCAGCATTTT.

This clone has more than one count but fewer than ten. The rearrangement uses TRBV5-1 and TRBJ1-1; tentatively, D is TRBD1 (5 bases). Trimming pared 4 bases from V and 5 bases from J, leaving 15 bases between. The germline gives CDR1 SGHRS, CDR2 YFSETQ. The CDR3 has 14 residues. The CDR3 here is CASSTDSFGTEAFF. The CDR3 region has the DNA TGCGCCAGCAGCACCGACAGCTTCGGGACTGAAGCTTTCTTT.

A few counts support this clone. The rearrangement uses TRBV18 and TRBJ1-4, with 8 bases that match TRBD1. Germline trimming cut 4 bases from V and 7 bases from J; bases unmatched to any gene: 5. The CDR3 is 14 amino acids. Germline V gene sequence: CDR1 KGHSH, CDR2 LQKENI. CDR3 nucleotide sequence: TGTGCCAGCTCACGACAGGGGCTGGCTGAAAAACTGTTTTTT. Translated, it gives CASSRQGLAEKLFF. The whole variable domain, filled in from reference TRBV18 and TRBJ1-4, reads NAGVMQNPRHLVRRRGQEARLRCSPMKGHSHVYWYRQLPEEGLKFMVYLQKENIIDESGMPKERFSAEFPKEGPSILRIQQVVRGDSAAYFCASSRQGLAEKLFFGSGTQLSVL.

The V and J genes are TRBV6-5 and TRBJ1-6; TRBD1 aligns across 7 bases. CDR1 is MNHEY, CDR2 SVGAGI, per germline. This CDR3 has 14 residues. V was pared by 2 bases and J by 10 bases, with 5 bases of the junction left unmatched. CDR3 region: CASSYGTAYSPLHF. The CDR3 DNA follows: TGTGCCAGCAGTTACGGGACAGCATACTCACCCCTCCACTTT.

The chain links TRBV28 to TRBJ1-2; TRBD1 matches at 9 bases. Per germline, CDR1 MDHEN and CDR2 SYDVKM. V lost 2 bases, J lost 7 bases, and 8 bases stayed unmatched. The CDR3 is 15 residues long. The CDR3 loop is CASSLLTPQGAGYTF. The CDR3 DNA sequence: TGTGCCAGCAGTTTACTGACCCCACAGGGGGCTGGCTACACCTTC.

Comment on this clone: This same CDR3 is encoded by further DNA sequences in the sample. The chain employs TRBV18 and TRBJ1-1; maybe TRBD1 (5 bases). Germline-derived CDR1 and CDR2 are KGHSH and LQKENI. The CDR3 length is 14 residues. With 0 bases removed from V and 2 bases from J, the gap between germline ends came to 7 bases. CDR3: CASSPPQGNTEAFF. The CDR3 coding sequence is TGTGCCAGCTCACCACCGCAGGGTAACACTGAAGCTTTCTTT.

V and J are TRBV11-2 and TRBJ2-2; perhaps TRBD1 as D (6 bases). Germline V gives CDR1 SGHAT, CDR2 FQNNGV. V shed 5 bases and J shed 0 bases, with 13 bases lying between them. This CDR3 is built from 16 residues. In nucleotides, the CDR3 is TGTGCCAGCAGCAAGAGCAACAGGGCGAACACCGGGGAGCTGTTTTTT. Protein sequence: CASSKSNRANTGELFF.

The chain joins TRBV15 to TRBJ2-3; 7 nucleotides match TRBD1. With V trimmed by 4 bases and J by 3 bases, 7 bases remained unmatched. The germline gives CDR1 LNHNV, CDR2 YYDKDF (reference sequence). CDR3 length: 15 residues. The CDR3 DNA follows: TGTGCCACCAGCACGGGACAGAAGATAACAGATACGCAGTATTTT. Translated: CATSTGQKITDTQYF.

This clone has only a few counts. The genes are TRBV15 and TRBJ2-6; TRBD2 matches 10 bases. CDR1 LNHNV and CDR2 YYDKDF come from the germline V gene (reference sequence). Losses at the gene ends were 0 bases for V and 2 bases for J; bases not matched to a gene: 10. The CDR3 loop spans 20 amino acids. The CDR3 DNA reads TGTGCCACCAGCAGAGAACCATTGGGGCTAGCGGGAGCTGGGGCCAACGTCCTGACTTTC. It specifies CATSREPLGLAGAGANVLTF.

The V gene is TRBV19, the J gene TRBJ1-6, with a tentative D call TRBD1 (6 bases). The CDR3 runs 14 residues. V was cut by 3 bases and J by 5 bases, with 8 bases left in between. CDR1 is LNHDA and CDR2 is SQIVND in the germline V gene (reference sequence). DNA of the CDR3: TGTGCCAGTAGTATCCGGGACAATAATTCACCCCTCCACTTT. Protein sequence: CASSIRDNNSPLHF.

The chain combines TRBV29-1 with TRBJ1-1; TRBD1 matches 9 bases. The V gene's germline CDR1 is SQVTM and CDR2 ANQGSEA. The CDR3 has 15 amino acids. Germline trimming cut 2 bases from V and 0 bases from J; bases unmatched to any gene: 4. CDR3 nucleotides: TGCAGCGTTGAATGGACAGGGGCCCTGAACACTGAAGCTTTCTTT. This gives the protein CSVEWTGALNTEAFF.

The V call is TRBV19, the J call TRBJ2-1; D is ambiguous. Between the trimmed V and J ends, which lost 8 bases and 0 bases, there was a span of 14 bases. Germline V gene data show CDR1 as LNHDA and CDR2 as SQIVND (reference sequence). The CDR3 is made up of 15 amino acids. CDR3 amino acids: CASGQGRSSYNEQFF. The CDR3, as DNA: TGTGCCAGTGGGCAAGGCAGAAGCTCCTACAATGAGCAGTTCTTC.

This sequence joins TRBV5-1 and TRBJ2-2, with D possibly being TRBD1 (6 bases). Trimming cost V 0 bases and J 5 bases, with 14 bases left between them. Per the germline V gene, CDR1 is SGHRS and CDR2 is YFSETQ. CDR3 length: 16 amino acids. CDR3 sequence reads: CASSLGVDSRTGELFF. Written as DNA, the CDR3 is TGCGCCAGCAGCTTGGGAGTGGACAGTAGGACCGGGGAGCTGTTTTTT. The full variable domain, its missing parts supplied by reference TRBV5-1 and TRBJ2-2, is KAGVTQTPRYLIKTRGQQVTLSCSPISGHRSVSWYQQTPGQGLQFLFEYFSETQRNKGNFPGRFSGRQFSNSRSEMNVSTLELGDSALYLCASSLGVDSRTGELFFGEGSRLTVL.

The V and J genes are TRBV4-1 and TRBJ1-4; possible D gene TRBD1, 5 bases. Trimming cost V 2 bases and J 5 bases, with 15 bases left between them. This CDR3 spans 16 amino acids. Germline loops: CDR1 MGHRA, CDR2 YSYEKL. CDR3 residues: CASSQKQMWGNEKLFF. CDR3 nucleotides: TGCGCCAGCAGCCAAAAACAGATGTGGGGCAATGAAAAACTGTTTTTT.

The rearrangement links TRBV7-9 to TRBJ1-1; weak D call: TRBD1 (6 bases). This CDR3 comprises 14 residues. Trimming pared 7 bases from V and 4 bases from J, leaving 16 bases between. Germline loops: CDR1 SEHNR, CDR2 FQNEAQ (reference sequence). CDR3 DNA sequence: TGTGCCAGCACAGAAAGGGGGTACGGCACTGAAGCTTTCTTT. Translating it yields CASTERGYGTEAFF.

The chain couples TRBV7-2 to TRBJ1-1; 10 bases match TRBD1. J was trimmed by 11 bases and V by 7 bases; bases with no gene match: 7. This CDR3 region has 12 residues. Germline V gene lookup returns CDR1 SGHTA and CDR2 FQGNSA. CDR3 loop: CASNPRQGAAFF. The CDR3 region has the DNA TGTGCCAGCAACCCCCGACAGGGGGCGGCTTTCTTT.

For the CDR3, the DNA is TGTGCCAGCAGCCAATTTTCCGGGAGAGCTATGAATGAGCAGTTCTTC. This sequence encodes CASSQFSGRAMNEQFF. This chain links TRBV3-1 (or the pseudogene TRBV3-2) with TRBJ2-1; D possibly corresponds to TRBD2 (6 bases). CDR1 and CDR2 from the germline V gene are LGHDT and YNNKEL (reference sequence). The CDR3 extends over 16 amino acids. Trimming cost V 2 bases and J 7 bases, with 18 bases left between them.

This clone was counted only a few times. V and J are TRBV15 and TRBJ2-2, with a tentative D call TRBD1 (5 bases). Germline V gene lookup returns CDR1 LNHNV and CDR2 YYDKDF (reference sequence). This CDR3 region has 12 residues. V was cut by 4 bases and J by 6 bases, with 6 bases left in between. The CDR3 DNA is TGTGCCACCAGCACAGGGCCCGGGGAGCTGTTTTTT. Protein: CATSTGPGELFF.